Listed below are T cell receptor beta chains from one sample, sequenced in a study of Ad26.COV2.S vaccination and SARS-CoV-2 variants. Here immunoSEQ multiplex PCR was the method, and the copy in TCRdb shows in-frame clones only, minus some. The table shows more than 250,000 clones, with around 87% occurring only once. The sequencing used peripheral blood, collected in a trial of Ad26.COV2.S vaccine versus placebo. The receptor source for this set is a person between 18 and 65 years old who received the Ad26.COV2.S COVID-19 vaccine or a placebo. CDR3s leave out the opening cysteine and the closing phenylalanine or tryptophan. The order of the fields is CDR3 protein, D gene, V gene. The D gene is left open where the match is weak.

CDR3 protein: ASSEKTGGVTEAF
D gene: TRBD1
V gene: TRBV6-1

CDR3 protein: ASSQNTGGSGNTIY
D gene: TRBD1
V gene: TRBV7-2

CDR3 protein: ASSETGRMNTEAF
D gene: NA
V gene: TRBV2

CDR3 protein: ASSLMGQPFLNYGYT
D gene: NA
V gene: TRBV19

CDR3 protein: ASHPLGQTLYGYT
D gene: NA
V gene: TRBV2

CDR3 protein: AWKRFPIEQY
D gene: NA
V gene: TRBV30

CDR3 protein: ASSVSPEGGRKLF
D gene: NA
V gene: TRBV9

CDR3 protein: ASSSRVSSYEQY
D gene: NA
V gene: TRBV5-4

CDR3 protein: ASSYGQGGNQPQH
D gene: TRBD1
V gene: TRBV3-1/TRBV3-2

CDR3 protein: ASSRGVDPNQPQH
D gene: NA
V gene: TRBV5-1

CDR3 protein: ASGYRGQSGNTIY
D gene: NA
V gene: TRBV6-4

CDR3 protein: ASSPDLVTEAF
D gene: NA
V gene: TRBV18

CDR3 protein: ASSLVAGEVTGELF
D gene: TRBD2
V gene: TRBV7-6

CDR3 protein: SGRTSGNEQF
D gene: TRBD2
V gene: TRBV29-1

CDR3 protein: ASSFERQGTEAF
D gene: TRBD1
V gene: TRBV7-2

CDR3 protein: ASSYRGTSSTDTQY
D gene: NA
V gene: TRBV6-2/TRBV6-3

CDR3 protein: ASSLARDGEAF
D gene: NA
V gene: TRBV7-2

CDR3 protein: ASSLQGGTGYGYT
D gene: TRBD1
V gene: TRBV5-1

CDR3 protein: AIRGSQGPTYEQY
D gene: NA
V gene: TRBV10-3

CDR3 protein: ASSPRGRGGSVTQY
D gene: TRBD2
V gene: TRBV7-2

CDR3 protein: ASSWEGDYRGYT
D gene: NA
V gene: TRBV5-1

CDR3 protein: ASRDLPSSYEQY
D gene: NA
V gene: TRBV19

CDR3 protein: ASSPGAGRAEAF
D gene: NA
V gene: TRBV18

CDR3 protein: ASSPLSGRPFTGELF
D gene: TRBD2
V gene: TRBV6-2/TRBV6-3

CDR3 protein: ASKQIAGVIETQY
D gene: TRBD2
V gene: TRBV6-5

CDR3 protein: ASSRRQESTDTQY
D gene: NA
V gene: TRBV5-1

CDR3 protein: ASSQTPSGYEQY
D gene: NA
V gene: TRBV4-1

CDR3 protein: ASSQGAASNQPQH
D gene: NA
V gene: TRBV4-1

CDR3 protein: ASSSLPGGQGEQF
D gene: NA
V gene: TRBV5-8

CDR3 protein: ASTLFLGNEQY
D gene: NA
V gene: TRBV5-1

CDR3 protein: ASSESVQDYGYT
D gene: NA
V gene: TRBV10-1

CDR3 protein: ASSYSGLTYEQY
D gene: NA
V gene: TRBV6-5

CDR3 protein: SVGGRVGTEAF
D gene: NA
V gene: TRBV29-1

CDR3 protein: ASSLGSLAGVDTGELF
D gene: TRBD2
V gene: TRBV7-6

CDR3 protein: ASRTTSGQETQY
D gene: TRBD2
V gene: TRBV2

CDR3 protein: ASSPLASGYNEQF
D gene: NA
V gene: TRBV19

CDR3 protein: ASRSGQGLTDTQY
D gene: TRBD1
V gene: TRBV2

CDR3 protein: ASSPIGGTAYEQY
D gene: TRBD1
V gene: TRBV5-1

CDR3 protein: ASSVGEVSYEQY
D gene: NA
V gene: TRBV13

CDR3 protein: ASSERSSGANVLT
D gene: NA
V gene: TRBV2

CDR3 protein: ASSSGTGPATEAF
D gene: TRBD1
V gene: TRBV7-6

CDR3 protein: ATRDRGSYEQY
D gene: TRBD1
V gene: TRBV10-3

CDR3 protein: ASSRWTPLLEQY
D gene: NA
V gene: TRBV7-9

CDR3 protein: ASSLAATRTQETQY
D gene: NA
V gene: TRBV7-9

CDR3 protein: ASSRDTASTDTQY
D gene: NA
V gene: TRBV7-6

CDR3 protein: SVEAGAGETGELF
D gene: TRBD2
V gene: TRBV29-1

CDR3 protein: ASSIDLTRRVTNTGELF
D gene: NA
V gene: TRBV19

CDR3 protein: ASSQGLAEGRAGELF
D gene: TRBD2
V gene: TRBV4-2

CDR3 protein: ASSTPGLYEQY
D gene: NA
V gene: TRBV19

CDR3 protein: ASSVALGGAYNEQF
D gene: NA
V gene: TRBV9

CDR3 protein: ASSPGLLRGNTEAF
D gene: NA
V gene: TRBV5-8

CDR3 protein: ASSYSGQKSNTGELF
D gene: NA
V gene: TRBV6-2/TRBV6-3

CDR3 protein: ASSLNGQGYSPLH
D gene: TRBD1
V gene: TRBV27

CDR3 protein: ASSYGGVAGTREQY
D gene: TRBD2
V gene: TRBV6-5

CDR3 protein: ASSLSGEAF
D gene: NA
V gene: TRBV19

CDR3 protein: AWTGINYGYT
D gene: NA
V gene: TRBV30

CDR3 protein: ASSLLGLPYEQY
D gene: NA
V gene: TRBV5-1

CDR3 protein: ASSSGGNSNQPQH
D gene: NA
V gene: TRBV6-5